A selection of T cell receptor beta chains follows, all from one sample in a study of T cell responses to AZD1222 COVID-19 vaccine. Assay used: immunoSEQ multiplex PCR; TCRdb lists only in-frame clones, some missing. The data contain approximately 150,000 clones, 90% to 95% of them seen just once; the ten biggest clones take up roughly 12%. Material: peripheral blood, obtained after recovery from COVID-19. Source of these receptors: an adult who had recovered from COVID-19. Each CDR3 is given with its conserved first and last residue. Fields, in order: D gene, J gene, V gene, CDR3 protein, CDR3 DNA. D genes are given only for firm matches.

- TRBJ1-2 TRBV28 CASSFGAFGYTF TGTGCCAGCAGTTTTGGGGCGTTTGGCTACACCTTC
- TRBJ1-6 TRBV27 CASTGGGPWSMEDSPLHF TGTGCCAGCACCGGCGGGGGCCCCTGGTCGATGGAGGATTCACCCCTCCACTTT
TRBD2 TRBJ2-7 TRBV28 CASSFRLAGSYEQYF TGTGCCAGCAGTTTCAGACTAGCGGGCTCCTACGAGCAGTACTTC
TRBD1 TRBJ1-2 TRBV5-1 CASSLATGVGYGYTF TGCGCCAGCAGCTTGGCTACAGGGGTCGGCTATGGCTACACCTTC
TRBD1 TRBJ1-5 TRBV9 CASSADRGSQPQHF TGTGCCAGCAGCGCTGACAGGGGATCCCAGCCCCAGCATTTT
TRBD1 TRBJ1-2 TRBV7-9 CASSLGPPWGQANYGYTF TGTGCCAGCAGCTTGGGTCCCCCCTGGGGACAGGCTAACTATGGCTACACCTTC
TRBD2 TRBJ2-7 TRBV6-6 CASSPRHRGLLAGDPQQYF TGTGCCAGCAGTCCACGTCACAGGGGATTACTAGCGGGAGACCCCCAGCAGTACTTC
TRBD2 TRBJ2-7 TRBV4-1 CASSQPRGGKYEQYF TGCGCCAGCAGCCAACCTAGGGGAGGGAAGTACGAGCAGTACTTC
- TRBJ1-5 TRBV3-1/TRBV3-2 CASSQDRAGESNQPQHF TGTGCCAGCAGCCAAGATCGGGCAGGGGAGAGCAATCAGCCCCAGCATTTT
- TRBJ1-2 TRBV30 CAWSVRTDGYTF TGTGCCTGGAGTGTTAGGACAGATGGCTACACCTTC
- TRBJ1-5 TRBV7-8 CASSLIPGGNQPQHF TGTGCCAGCAGCTTAATCCCGGGGGGCAATCAGCCCCAGCATTTT
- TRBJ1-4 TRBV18 CASSPQEGRTEKLFF TGTGCCAGCTCACCACAGGAGGGCCGTACTGAAAAACTGTTTTTT
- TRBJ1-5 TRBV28 CASRTGQSNQPQHF TGTGCCAGCAGGACAGGCCAAAGCAATCAGCCCCAGCATTTT
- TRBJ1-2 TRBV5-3 CARSPIARYYGYTF TGTGCCAGAAGCCCAATCGCCCGATACTATGGCTACACCTTC
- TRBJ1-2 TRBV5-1 CASSLLSGDGYTF TGCGCCAGCAGCTTGCTGTCAGGAGATGGCTACACCTTC
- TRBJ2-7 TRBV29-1 CSVVTTYYEQYF TGCAGCGTTGTGACGACTTACTACGAGCAGTACTTC
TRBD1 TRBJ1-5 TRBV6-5 CASSLGQGGQPQHF TGTGCCAGCAGCCTGGGACAGGGAGGTCAGCCCCAGCATTTT
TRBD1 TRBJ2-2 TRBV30 CAWRGTVNTGELFF TGTGCCTGGAGAGGGACAGTTAACACCGGGGAGCTGTTTTTT
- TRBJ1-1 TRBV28 CASSPPLLVTTEAFF TGTGCCAGCAGTCCCCCCCTCCTGGTTACCACTGAAGCTTTCTTT
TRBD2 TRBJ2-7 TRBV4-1 CASSQASGQFYEQYF TGCGCCAGCAGCCAGGCTAGCGGGCAGTTCTACGAGCAGTACTTC
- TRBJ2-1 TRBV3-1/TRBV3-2 CASSQKGPGSSYNEQFF TGTGCCAGCAGCCAAAAGGGGCCGGGGAGCTCCTACAATGAGCAGTTCTTC
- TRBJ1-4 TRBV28 CASTPRWNEKLFF TGTGCCAGCACCCCTCGGTGGAATGAAAAACTGTTTTTT
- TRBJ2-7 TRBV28 CASSFTSVDEQYF TGTGCCAGCAGTTTCACCTCGGTCGACGAGCAGTACTTC
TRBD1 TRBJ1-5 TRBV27 CASSRTGNQPQHF TGTGCCAGCAGTCGGACAGGGAACCAGCCCCAGCATTTT